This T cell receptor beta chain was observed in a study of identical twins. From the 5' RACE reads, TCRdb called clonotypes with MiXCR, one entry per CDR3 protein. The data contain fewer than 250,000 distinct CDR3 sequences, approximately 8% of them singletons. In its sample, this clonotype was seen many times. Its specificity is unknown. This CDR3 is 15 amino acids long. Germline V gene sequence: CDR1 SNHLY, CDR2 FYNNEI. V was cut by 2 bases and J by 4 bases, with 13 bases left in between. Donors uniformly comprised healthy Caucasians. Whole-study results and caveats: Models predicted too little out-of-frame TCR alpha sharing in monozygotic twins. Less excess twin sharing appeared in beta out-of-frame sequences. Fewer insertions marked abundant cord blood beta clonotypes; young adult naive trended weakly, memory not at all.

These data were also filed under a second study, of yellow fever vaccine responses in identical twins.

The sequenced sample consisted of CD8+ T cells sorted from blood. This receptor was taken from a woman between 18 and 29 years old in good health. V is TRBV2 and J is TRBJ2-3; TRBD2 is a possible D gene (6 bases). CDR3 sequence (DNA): TGTGCCAGCAGTGAATGGCTAGCGTCCCCAGATACGCAGTATTTT. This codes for CASSEWLASPDTQYF.